These 2 T cell receptor beta chains originate from one sample sequenced in a study of molecular identifiers for immune sequencing clone quantification. TCRdb passed the PCR reads through MiXCR, listing each CDR3 protein once. The table records about 640,000 distinct CDR3 sequences, approximately 20% of them present only once. Sequencing was carried out using naive CD8+ T cells from blood, with Jurkat cell RNA spiked in. Subset: FACS-sorted CD8+CD4-CCR7+CD45RA+ naive T cells. The receptor source for this set is a human donor in good health. Some libraries in this study had Jurkat cell RNA spiked in.

This clonotype was detected many times. In DNA form, the CDR3 reads TGCAGTGCTAGGGACAGGGGTGGTTCACCCCTCCACTTT. This gives the protein CSARDRGGSPLHF. This chain joins TRBV20-1 and TRBJ1-6, with 9 bases identical to TRBD1. This CDR3 region has 13 residues. V trimming: 3 bases; J trimming: 9 bases; junction bases outside the gene matches: 3. Germline CDR1 reads DFQATT; CDR2 reads SNEGSKA (reference sequence).

The table lists this clonotype with many counts. The chain recombines TRBV10-3 with TRBJ2-5; TRBD1 agrees at 9 bases. With 4 bases clipped from V and 6 bases from J, the junction kept 9 bases outside the gene matches. The CDR3 sequence is 15 residues long. Germline CDR1 ENHRY, CDR2 SYGVKD. The chain's CDR3 is CAISGTGTGIQTQYF. Written as DNA, the CDR3 is TGTGCCATCAGTGGGACCGGGACAGGGATACAGACCCAGTACTTC.